This entry lists 21 T cell receptor beta chains sequenced from one sample in a study of preoperative IRX-2 immunotherapy in early breast cancer. As for treatment: preoperative locoregional IRX-2 cytokine immunotherapy. Profiling relied on immunoSEQ multiplex PCR, and the TCRdb table lists in-frame clones only, not all of them. The table records about 34,000 clones, nearly 95% of them present only once. The specimen was taken from a patient treated with IRX-2 immunotherapy. All receptors derive from a human donor with breast cancer.

The rearrangement joins TRBV6-1 to TRBJ1-1, with TRBD1 identical over 8 bases. The germline V gene has CDR1 MNHNS and CDR2 SASEGT. V dropped 4 bases and J dropped 1; count of bases not matched to a gene: 8. There are 16 residues in the CDR3. The CDR3 spells CASSVVTGAANTEAFF. The CDR3 region has the DNA TGTGCCAGCAGTGTAGTGACAGGGGCGGCGAACACTGAAGCTTTCTTT.

Concerning this clone: The same CDR3 arises from other DNA sequences in this sample as well. This chain uses TRBV6-5 with TRBJ2-7, with TRBD1 matching 10 bases. J was trimmed by 7 bases and V by 9 bases; bases with no gene match: 15. CDR1 is MNHEY, CDR2 SVGAGI, per germline. This CDR3 spans 15 amino acids. CDR3 nucleotides: TGTGCCAGTAGCAAAGTGGGGGGACAGGGGCTTGAGCAGTACTTC. Translation gives CASSKVGGQGLEQYF.

This clone was seen once. The chain joins TRBV5-6 to TRBJ1-6; D is perhaps TRBD1 (5 bases). CDR3 length equals 15 residues. CDR1 and CDR2 (germline): SGHDT, YYEEEE. With 1 base removed from V and 9 bases from J, the gap between germline ends came to 14 bases. The CDR3 sequence is CASSLTGLLSSPLHF. CDR3 sequence (DNA): TGTGCCAGCAGCTTGACAGGTTTATTAAGTTCACCCCTCCACTTT.

The chain employs TRBV7-6 and TRBJ2-3; no definite D call. The CDR3 spans 15 residues. V gave up 2 bases and J gave up 0 bases, with 9 bases separating them. The germline gives CDR1 SGHVS, CDR2 FNYEAQ. The CDR3 here is CASSLNARSTDTQYF. CDR3 coding DNA: TGTGCCAGCAGCTTAAATGCCAGAAGCACAGATACGCAGTATTTT.

This chain uses TRBV11-2 with TRBJ2-1, with D perhaps matching TRBD2 (6 bases). The CDR3 totals 15 residues. V was shortened by 5 bases and J by 0 bases, with 11 bases between the two germline ends. CDR1 is SGHAT, CDR2 FQNNGV, per germline. The CDR3 spells CASSKDGSSYNEQFF. The CDR3 nucleotides are TGTGCCAGCAGCAAGGACGGGAGCTCCTACAATGAGCAGTTCTTC.

The chain combines TRBV6-4 with TRBJ2-3, with a possible D match to TRBD2 (6 bases). This CDR3 spans 18 amino acids. The V gene's germline CDR1 is MRHNA and CDR2 SNTAGT. V gave up 4 bases and J gave up 0 bases, with 20 bases separating them. DNA of the CDR3: TGTGCCAGCAGTGCAAGTCAATCTAGCGAAGGTAGCACAGATACGCAGTATTTT. Amino acids: CASSASQSSEGSTDTQYF.

V gene TRBV18 combines with J gene TRBJ2-4; possibly TRBD1 for D (5 bases). This CDR3 is 17 amino acids long. V was clipped by 0 bases and J by 0 bases, with 12 bases between them. Germline CDR1 reads KGHSH; CDR2 reads LQKENI. The CDR3 region is CASSPPGQTLAKNIQYF. CDR3 nucleotides: TGTGCCAGCTCACCACCGGGGCAGACTCTAGCCAAAAACATTCAGTACTTC.

This chain uses TRBV9 with TRBJ2-5; 10 nucleotides line up with TRBD2. The CDR3 runs to 15 residues. Germline trimming cut 2 bases from V and 5 bases from J; bases unmatched to any gene: 6. Per germline, CDR1 SGDLS and CDR2 YYNGEE. This CDR3 is CASSVQAGGLETQYF. The CDR3 DNA reads as TGTGCCAGCAGCGTTCAAGCGGGAGGGCTGGAGACCCAGTACTTC.

The chain joins TRBV10-2 to TRBJ2-2; D is possibly TRBD1 or TRBD2 (6 bases each). V shed 7 bases and J shed 6 bases, with 12 bases lying between them. The CDR3 is made up of 13 amino acids. Germline CDR1 WSHSY, CDR2 SAAADI. The CDR3 here is CASTGAPPGELFF. The CDR3 bases are TGCGCCAGCACGGGGGCGCCCCCCGGGGAGCTGTTTTTT.

The genes are TRBV27 and TRBJ2-3, with TRBD1 matching 7 bases. The trim removed 8 bases at V and 1 base at J, leaving 9 bases unmatched. Looked up from germline, CDR1 is MNHEY and CDR2 is SMNVEV (reference sequence). This CDR3 has 15 amino acids. The chain's CDR3 is CASRRQGIRTDTQYF. CDR3 in DNA: TGTGCCAGCCGCCGACAGGGTATTCGCACAGATACGCAGTATTTT.

The J gene is TRBJ2-3, the V gene TRBV5-1; 7 bases agree with TRBD2. CDR1 is SGHRS and CDR2 is YFSETQ in the germline V gene. The CDR3 has 18 amino acids. Losses at the gene ends were 6 bases for V and 3 bases for J; bases not matched to a gene: 19. CDR3 amino acids: CASTPWATRRERTDTQYF. The CDR3 DNA reads as TGCGCCAGCACCCCGTGGGCTACCCGGCGGGAGAGGACAGATACGCAGTATTTT.

The V gene is TRBV18, the J gene TRBJ1-4; D call uncertain. V was shortened by 2 bases and J by 0 bases, with 4 bases between the two germline ends. Germline lookup yields CDR1 KGHSH and CDR2 LQKENI. The CDR3 is made up of 14 amino acids. CDR3 region: CASSPISTNEKLFF. CDR3 nucleotide sequence: TGTGCCAGCTCACCAATCTCAACTAATGAAAAACTGTTTTTT.

CDR3 in DNA: TGTGCCAGCAGCGTAGCTACGGAGGTCTACCGGGAGTCCTACGAGCAGTACTTC. Translation: CASSVATEVYRESYEQYF. The chain couples TRBV9 to TRBJ2-7; the D gene is possibly TRBD2 (6 bases). The CDR3 sequence is 18 residues long. Per germline, CDR1 SGDLS and CDR2 YYNGEE. V lost 0 bases, J lost 1 base, and 20 bases lay in between.

V and J are TRBV10-3 and TRBJ1-4; D unresolved. The V gene lost 4 bases and the J gene lost 2 bases, with 17 bases spanning the gap. The germline CDR1 and CDR2 sequences are ENHRY and SYGVKD. The CDR3 contains 17 residues. The CDR3: CAISGELGRVTNEKLFF. CDR3 nucleotides: TGTGCCATCAGTGGCGAGTTGGGGAGGGTGACTAATGAAAAACTGTTTTTT.

The chain's CDR3 is CASSPLTGPQETQYF. DNA of the CDR3: TGTGCCAGCTCACCATTGACGGGCCCCCAAGAGACCCAGTACTTC. V usage is TRBV18 and J usage is TRBJ2-5; D remains ambiguous. This CDR3 region has 15 residues. V shed 2 bases and J shed 1 base, with 11 bases lying between them. The V gene's germline CDR1 is KGHSH and CDR2 LQKENI.

The J gene is TRBJ1-1, the V gene TRBV6-1; tentatively, D is TRBD1 (5 bases). V was shortened by 6 bases and J by 2 bases, with 7 bases between the two germline ends. In germline, CDR1 is MNHNS, CDR2 SASEGT. This CDR3 contains 12 residues. The CDR3 spells CASRWGNTEAFF. The CDR3 region has the DNA TGTGCCAGCAGGTGGGGCAACACTGAAGCTTTCTTT.

The chain is built from TRBV7-9 and TRBJ2-3; D remains ambiguous. The germline V gene encodes CDR1 SEHNR and CDR2 FQNEAQ (reference sequence). This CDR3 has 11 residues. V shed 5 bases and J shed 3 bases, with 3 bases lying between them. This CDR3 is CASSLTDTQYF. The DNA for the CDR3 is TGTGCCAGCAGCCTAACAGATACGCAGTATTTT.

CDR3 in amino acids: CASSEGGGQPQHF. For the CDR3, the DNA is TGTGCCAGCAGTGAGGGGGGAGGTCAGCCCCAGCATTTT. This chain uses TRBV6-4 with TRBJ1-5, with a tentative D call TRBD1 (5 bases). Trimming took 3 bases from V and 6 from J, leaving 9 bases between them. Germline V gene sequence: CDR1 MRHNA, CDR2 SNTAGT. The CDR3 has 13 amino acids.

The chain links TRBV11-3 to TRBJ1-2; D is uncertain. The germline CDR1 and CDR2 sequences are SGHNT and YENEEA. The CDR3 runs to 13 residues. Trimming shortened V by 1 base and J by 3 bases, and 6 bases separated the two germline ends. The CDR3 coding sequence is TGTGCCAGCAGCTTAGGGAGGGACTATGGCTACACCTTC. Translated: CASSLGRDYGYTF.

This clone was seen just once. This rearrangement joins TRBV7-6 to TRBJ1-6, with D uncertain. V lost 1 base to trimming and J lost 7 bases, with 17 bases between them. CDR3 length: 17 amino acids. Germline lookup yields CDR1 SGHVS and CDR2 FNYEAQ. CDR3 amino acids: CASSLGVGGRRNSPLHF. In nucleotides, the CDR3 is TGTGCCAGCAGCTTAGGGGTGGGCGGGAGGAGGAATTCACCCCTCCACTTT.

V and J are TRBV5-6 and TRBJ1-5; TRBD1 might be the D (5 bases). The germline CDR1 and CDR2 sequences are SGHDT and YYEEEE. The V end lost 4 bases, the J end lost 3 bases, and 11 bases lay between the germline ends. CDR3 length equals 14 residues. Here the CDR3 DNA reads TGTGCCAGCAGCCGGATCAGGGACAATCAGCCCCAGCATTTT. Protein product: CASSRIRDNQPQHF.